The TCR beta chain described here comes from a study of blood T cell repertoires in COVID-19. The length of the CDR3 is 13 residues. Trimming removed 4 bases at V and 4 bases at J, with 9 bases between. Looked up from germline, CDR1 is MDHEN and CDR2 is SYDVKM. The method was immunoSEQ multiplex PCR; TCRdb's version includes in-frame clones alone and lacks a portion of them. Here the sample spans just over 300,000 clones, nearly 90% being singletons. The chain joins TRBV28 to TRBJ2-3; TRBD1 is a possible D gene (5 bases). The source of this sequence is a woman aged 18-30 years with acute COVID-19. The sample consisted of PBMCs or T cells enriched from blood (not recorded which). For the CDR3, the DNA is TGTGCCAGCAGTTCTAGGGGCCCAGATACGCAGTATTTT. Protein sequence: CASSSRGPDTQYF.